These 4 T cell receptor beta chains were all obtained from the same sample, sequenced in a study of cytomegalovirus exposure and HLA in healthy donors. The PCR contained 60 Vbeta and 13 Jbeta primers. Libraries were prepared by immunoSEQ multiplex PCR; TCRdb keeps only in-frame clonotypes and omits some of them. The sample includes 84,000 or so clones, roughly 80% of them seen just once. Input material: PBMCs. Receptors were obtained from a boy between 5 and 17 years old in good health and CMV-seronegative.

The V gene is TRBV6-5, the J gene TRBJ2-7; 8 nucleotides match TRBD1. Per germline, CDR1 MNHEY and CDR2 SVGAGI. Losses at the gene ends were 2 bases for V and 5 bases for J; bases not matched to a gene: 8. This CDR3 spans 15 amino acids. The CDR3 reads CASSYGADRGNEQYF. CDR3 coding DNA: TGTGCCAGCAGTTACGGGGCAGACAGGGGCAACGAGCAGTACTTC.

The V call is TRBV21-1, the J call TRBJ2-3; the tabulated D call, TRBD2, remains unverified against the DNA. TRBV21-1 is annotated as a pseudogene. The CDR3 is 16 amino acids. The CDR3 region has the DNA TGTGCCAGCAGCAAAGGGGGAGCGGCTAGCACAGATACGCAGTATTTT. This translates into CASSKGGAASTDTQYF.

This clone has only a few counts. This chain joins TRBV19 and TRBJ1-6; 8 positions match TRBD1. Per germline, CDR1 LNHDA and CDR2 SQIVND (reference sequence). V lost 2 bases, J lost 6 bases, and 0 bases stayed unmatched. This CDR3 spans 14 amino acids. In DNA form, the CDR3 reads TGTGCCAGTAGTATACAGGGGGCTAATTCACCCCTCCACTTT. Translation gives CASSIQGANSPLHF. Full variable domain (outside the CDR3, taken from reference TRBV19 and TRBJ1-6): DGGITQSPKYLFRKEGQNVTLSCEQNLNHDAMYWYRQDPGQGLRLIYYSQIVNDFQKGDIAEGYSVSREKKESFPLTVTSAQKNPTAFYLCASSIQGANSPLHFGNGTRLTVT.

This chain joins TRBV7-9 and TRBJ1-6, with 7 bases fitting TRBD1. Germline-derived CDR1 and CDR2 are SEHNR and FQNEAQ (reference sequence). The CDR3 length is 15 residues. Germline trimming cut 5 bases from V and 8 bases from J; bases unmatched to any gene: 9. Here the CDR3 reads CASSPSDRTYSPLHF. The CDR3 DNA is TGTGCCAGCAGCCCGTCGGACAGGACTTATTCACCCCTCCACTTT.